This TCR beta chain was documented in a study of CD8+ T cells in alopecia areata. cDNA serving as the sequencing template came from extracted, reverse transcribed RNA. Repertoires were generated with immunoSEQ multiplex PCR, while TCRdb's copy carries only in-frame clones and drops some. The data contain just over 150,000 clones, more than 45% of them singletons. Samples from alopecia areata patients were lesional scalp punch biopsies and peripheral blood. The CDR3 totals 14 residues. CDR1 is SQVTM and CDR2 is ANQGSEA in the germline V gene. V trimming: 6 bases; J trimming: 3 bases; junction bases outside the gene matches: 7.

This sequence originates from a human donor with alopecia areata. The material was CD8+ T cells sorted from blood, obtained at week 0. The J gene is TRBJ2-1, the V gene TRBV29-1, with 8 bases lining up with TRBD2. The DNA of the CDR3 is TGCAGCGTCGACGGGGGGGCCTTCTACAATGAGCAGTTCTTC. Translated, it gives CSVDGGAFYNEQFF.